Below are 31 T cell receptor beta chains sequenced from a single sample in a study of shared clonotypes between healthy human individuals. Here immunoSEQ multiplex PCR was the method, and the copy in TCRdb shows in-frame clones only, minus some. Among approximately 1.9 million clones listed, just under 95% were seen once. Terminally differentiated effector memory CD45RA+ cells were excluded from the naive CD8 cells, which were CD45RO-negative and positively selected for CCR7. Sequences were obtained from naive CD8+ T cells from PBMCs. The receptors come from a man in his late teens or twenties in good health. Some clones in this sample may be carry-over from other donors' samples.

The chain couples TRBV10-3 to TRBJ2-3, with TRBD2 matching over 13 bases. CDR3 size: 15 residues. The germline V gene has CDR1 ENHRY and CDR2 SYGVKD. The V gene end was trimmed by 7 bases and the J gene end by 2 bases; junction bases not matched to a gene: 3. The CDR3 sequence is CAITGLAGPTDTQYF. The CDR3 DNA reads TGTGCCATCACGGGACTAGCGGGGCCCACAGATACGCAGTATTTT.

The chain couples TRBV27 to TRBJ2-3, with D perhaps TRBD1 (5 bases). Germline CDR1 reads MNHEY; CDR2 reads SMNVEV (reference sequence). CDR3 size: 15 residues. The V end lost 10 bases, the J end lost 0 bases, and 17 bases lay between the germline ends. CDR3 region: CATRRTPASTDTQYF. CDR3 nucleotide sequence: TGTGCCACCAGAAGGACACCTGCTAGCACAGATACGCAGTATTTT.

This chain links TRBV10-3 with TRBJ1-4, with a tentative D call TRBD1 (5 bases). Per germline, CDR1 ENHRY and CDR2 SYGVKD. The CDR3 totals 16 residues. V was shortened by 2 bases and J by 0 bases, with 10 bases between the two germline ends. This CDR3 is CAISEIPGATNEKLFF. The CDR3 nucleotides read TGTGCCATCAGTGAGATACCGGGGGCAACTAATGAAAAACTGTTTTTT.

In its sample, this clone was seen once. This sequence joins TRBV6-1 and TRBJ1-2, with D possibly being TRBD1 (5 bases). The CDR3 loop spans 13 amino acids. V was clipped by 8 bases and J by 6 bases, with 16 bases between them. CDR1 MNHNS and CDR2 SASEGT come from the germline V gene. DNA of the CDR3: TGTGCCAGCCCCGAAGTCGGGGACCATGGCTACACCTTC. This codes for CASPEVGDHGYTF.

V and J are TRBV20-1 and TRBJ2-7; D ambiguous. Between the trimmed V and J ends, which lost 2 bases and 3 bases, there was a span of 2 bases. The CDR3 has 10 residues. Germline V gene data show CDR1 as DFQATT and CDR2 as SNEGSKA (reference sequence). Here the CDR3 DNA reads TGCAGTGCTAGACACTACGAGCAGTACTTC. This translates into CSARHYEQYF.

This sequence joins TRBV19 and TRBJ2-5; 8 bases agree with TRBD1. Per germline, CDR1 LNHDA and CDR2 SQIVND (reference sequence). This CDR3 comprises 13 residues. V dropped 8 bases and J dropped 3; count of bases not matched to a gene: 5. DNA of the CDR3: TGTGCCAGTGCGCTGGACAGGGAAGAGACCCAGTACTTC. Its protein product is CASALDREETQYF.

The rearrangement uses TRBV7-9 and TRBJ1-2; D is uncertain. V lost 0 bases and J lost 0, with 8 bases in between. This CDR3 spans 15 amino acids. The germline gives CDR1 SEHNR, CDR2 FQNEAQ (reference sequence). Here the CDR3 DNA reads TGTGCCAGCAGCTTAGCTGCCCCCTCTAACTATGGCTACACCTTC. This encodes CASSLAAPSNYGYTF.

In DNA, the CDR3 is TGTGCCAGCATGTCCTTGGAGGGCAATCAGCCCCAGCATTTT. As protein: CASMSLEGNQPQHF. The chain employs TRBV27 and TRBJ1-5; D gene ambiguous. The CDR3 is 14 residues long. Trimming removed 7 bases at V and 2 bases at J, with 12 bases between. CDR1 and CDR2 from the germline V gene are MNHEY and SMNVEV (reference sequence).

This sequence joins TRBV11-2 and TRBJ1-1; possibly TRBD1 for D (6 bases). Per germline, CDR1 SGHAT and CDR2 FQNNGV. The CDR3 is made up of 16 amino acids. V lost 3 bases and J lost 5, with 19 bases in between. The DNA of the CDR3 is TGTGCCAGCAGCTTGTGGGACATAGGGGGGAGGACTGAAGCTTTCTTT. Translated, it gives CASSLWDIGGRTEAFF. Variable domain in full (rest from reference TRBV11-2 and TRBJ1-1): EAGVAQSPRYKIIEKRQSVAFWCNPISGHATLYWYQQILGQGPKLLIQFQNNGVVDDSQLPKDRFSAERLKGVDSTLKIQPAKLEDSAVYLCASSLWDIGGRTEAFFGQGTRLTVV.

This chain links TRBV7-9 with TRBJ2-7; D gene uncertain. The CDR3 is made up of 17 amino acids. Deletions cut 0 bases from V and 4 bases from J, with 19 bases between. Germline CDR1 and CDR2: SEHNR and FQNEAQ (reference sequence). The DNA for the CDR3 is TGTGCCAGCAGCTTAGCCGGCGTCCCGCTCCCCTTTTACGAGCAGTACTTC. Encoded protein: CASSLAGVPLPFYEQYF.

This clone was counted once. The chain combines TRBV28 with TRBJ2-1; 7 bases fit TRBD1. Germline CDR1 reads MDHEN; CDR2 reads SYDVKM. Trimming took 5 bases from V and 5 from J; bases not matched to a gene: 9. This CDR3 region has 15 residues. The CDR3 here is CASSLGTALNNEQFF. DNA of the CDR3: TGTGCCAGCAGTCTCGGGACAGCGCTCAACAATGAGCAGTTCTTC.

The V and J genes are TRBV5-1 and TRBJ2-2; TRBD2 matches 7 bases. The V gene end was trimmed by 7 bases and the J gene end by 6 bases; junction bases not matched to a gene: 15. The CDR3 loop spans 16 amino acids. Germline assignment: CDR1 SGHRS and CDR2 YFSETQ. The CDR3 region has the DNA TGCGCCAGCTCAGCCAGCGGGGTAGGGTACGCCGGGGAGCTGTTTTTT. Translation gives CASSASGVGYAGELFF.

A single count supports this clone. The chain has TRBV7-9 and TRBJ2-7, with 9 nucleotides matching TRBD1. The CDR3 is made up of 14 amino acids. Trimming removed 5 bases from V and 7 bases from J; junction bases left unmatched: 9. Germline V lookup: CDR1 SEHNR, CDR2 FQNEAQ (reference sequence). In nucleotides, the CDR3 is TGTGCCAGCAGCCCTACAGGGGGCGCTTGGGAGCAGTACTTC. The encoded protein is CASSPTGGAWEQYF.

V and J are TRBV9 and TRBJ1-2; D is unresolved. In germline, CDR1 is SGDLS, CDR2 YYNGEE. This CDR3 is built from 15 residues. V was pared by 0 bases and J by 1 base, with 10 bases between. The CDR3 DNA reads TGTGCCAGCAGCGTAGCTCCCCTGAGTAACTATGGCTACACCTTC. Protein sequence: CASSVAPLSNYGYTF.

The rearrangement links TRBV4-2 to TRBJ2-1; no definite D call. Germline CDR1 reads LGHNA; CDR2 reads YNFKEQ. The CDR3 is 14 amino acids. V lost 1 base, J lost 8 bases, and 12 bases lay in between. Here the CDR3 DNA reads TGTGCCAGCAGCCAAGTCGTCCGGTCTTATGAGCAGTTCTTC. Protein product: CASSQVVRSYEQFF.

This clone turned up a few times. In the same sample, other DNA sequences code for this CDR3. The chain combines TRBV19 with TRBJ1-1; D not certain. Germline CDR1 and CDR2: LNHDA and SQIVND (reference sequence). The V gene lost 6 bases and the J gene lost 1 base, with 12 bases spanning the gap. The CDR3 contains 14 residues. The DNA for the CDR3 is TGTGCCAGTAGCATCGGCGGATGGAACACTGAAGCTTTCTTT. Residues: CASSIGGWNTEAFF.

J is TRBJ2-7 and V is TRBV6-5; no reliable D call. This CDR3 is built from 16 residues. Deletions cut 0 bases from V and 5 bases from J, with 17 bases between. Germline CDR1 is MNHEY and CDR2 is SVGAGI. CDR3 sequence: CASSYSSGEGSHEQYF. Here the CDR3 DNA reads TGTGCCAGCAGTTACTCATCCGGTGAAGGCTCTCACGAGCAGTACTTC.

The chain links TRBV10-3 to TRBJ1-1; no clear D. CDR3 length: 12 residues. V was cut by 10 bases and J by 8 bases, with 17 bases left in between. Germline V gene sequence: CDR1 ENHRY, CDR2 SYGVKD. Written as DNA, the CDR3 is TGTGCCACCCATGATGGGATCTTGGAAGCTTTCTTT. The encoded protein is CATHDGILEAFF.

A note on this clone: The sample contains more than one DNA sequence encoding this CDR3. This chain's CDR3 is CASSPGTGPYEQYF. CDR3 nucleotide sequence: TGTGCCAGCAGCCCTGGGACAGGGCCTTACGAGCAGTACTTC. The chain couples TRBV7-3 to TRBJ2-7; the match to TRBD1 covers 9 bases. V dropped 5 bases and J dropped 4; count of bases not matched to a gene: 6. CDR1 SGHTA and CDR2 FQGTGA come from the germline V gene. The CDR3 extends over 14 amino acids.

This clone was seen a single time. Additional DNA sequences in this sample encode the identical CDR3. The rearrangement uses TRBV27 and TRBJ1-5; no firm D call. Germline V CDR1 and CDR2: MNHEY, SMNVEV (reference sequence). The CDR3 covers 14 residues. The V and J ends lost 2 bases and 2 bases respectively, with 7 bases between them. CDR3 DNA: TGTGCCAGCAGTTTAGTTGGAGGCAATCAGCCCCAGCATTTT. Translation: CASSLVGGNQPQHF.

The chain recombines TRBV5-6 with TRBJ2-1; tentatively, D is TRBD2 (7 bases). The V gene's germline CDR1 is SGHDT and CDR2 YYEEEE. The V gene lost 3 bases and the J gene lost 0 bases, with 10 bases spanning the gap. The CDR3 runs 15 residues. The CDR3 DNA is TGTGCCAGCAGCTGGGGGGGCTCCTCCTACAATGAGCAGTTCTTC. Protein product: CASSWGGSSYNEQFF.

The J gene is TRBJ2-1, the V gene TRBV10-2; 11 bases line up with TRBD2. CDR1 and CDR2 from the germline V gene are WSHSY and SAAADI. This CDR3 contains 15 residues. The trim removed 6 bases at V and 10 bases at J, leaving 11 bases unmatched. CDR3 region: CASRILAGGFGEQFF. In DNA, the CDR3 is TGCGCCAGCAGAATTCTAGCGGGAGGTTTTGGGGAGCAGTTCTTC.

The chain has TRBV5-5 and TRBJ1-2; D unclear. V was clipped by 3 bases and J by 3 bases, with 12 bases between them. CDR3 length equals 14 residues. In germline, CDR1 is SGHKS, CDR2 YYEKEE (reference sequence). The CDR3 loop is CASSSRTDDYGYTF. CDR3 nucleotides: TGTGCCAGCAGCTCCAGAACAGATGACTATGGCTACACCTTC.

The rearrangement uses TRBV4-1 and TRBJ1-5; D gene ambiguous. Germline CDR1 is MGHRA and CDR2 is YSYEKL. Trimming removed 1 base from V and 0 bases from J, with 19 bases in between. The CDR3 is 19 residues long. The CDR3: CASSQVRLEGSYSNQPQHF. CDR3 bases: TGCGCCAGCAGCCAAGTTAGGTTAGAGGGCTCTTATAGCAATCAGCCCCAGCATTTT.

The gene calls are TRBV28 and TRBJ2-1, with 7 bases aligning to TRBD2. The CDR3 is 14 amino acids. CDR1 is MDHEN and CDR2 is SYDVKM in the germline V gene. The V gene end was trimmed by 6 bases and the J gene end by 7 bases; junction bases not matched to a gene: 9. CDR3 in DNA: TGTGCCAGCAGCCAAAGGGGAGGGGCTAATGAGCAGTTCTTC. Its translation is CASSQRGGANEQFF.

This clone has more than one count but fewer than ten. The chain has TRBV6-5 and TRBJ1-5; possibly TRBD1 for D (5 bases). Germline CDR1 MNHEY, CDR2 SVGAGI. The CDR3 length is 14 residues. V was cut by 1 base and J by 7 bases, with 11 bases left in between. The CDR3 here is CASSYLGPNQPQHF. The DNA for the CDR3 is TGTGCCAGCAGTTACTTGGGGCCAAACCAGCCCCAGCATTTT.

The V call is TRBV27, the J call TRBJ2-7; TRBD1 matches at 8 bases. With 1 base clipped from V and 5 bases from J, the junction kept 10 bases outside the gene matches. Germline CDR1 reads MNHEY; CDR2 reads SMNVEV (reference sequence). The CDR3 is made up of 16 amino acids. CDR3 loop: CASSLWGRGRSDEQYF. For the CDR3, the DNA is TGTGCCAGCAGTTTATGGGGCAGGGGGCGCTCGGACGAGCAGTACTTC.

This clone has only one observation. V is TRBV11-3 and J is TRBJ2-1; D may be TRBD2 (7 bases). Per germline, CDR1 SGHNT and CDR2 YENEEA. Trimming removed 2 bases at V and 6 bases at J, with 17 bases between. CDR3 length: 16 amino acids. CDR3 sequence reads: CASSLWGRERGNEQFF. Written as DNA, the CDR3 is TGTGCCAGCAGCTTATGGGGGCGGGAGCGGGGCAATGAGCAGTTCTTC.

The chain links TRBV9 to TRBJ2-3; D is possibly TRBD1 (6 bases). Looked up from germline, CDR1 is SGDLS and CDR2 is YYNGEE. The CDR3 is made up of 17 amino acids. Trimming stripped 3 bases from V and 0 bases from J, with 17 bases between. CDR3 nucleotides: TGTGCCAGCAGCGGGGAACAGGGAATGCATAGCACAGATACGCAGTATTTT. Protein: CASSGEQGMHSTDTQYF.

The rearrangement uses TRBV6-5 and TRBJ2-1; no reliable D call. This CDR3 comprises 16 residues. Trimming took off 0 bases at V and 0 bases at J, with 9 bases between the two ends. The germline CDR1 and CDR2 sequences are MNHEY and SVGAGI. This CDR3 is CASSYSGAGSYNEQFF. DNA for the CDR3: TGTGCCAGCAGTTACTCGGGCGCAGGCTCCTACAATGAGCAGTTCTTC.

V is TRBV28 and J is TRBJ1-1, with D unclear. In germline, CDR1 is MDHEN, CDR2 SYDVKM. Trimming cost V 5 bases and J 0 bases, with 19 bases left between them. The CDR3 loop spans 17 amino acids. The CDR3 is CASSPRRQTKMNTEAFF. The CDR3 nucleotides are TGTGCCAGCAGTCCACGACGCCAGACAAAAATGAACACTGAAGCTTTCTTT.